This T cell receptor beta chain was retrieved from a study of tumour-infiltrating T cells in Burkitt lymphoma. This clone has a handful of counts. Measured with immunoSEQ multiplex PCR; TCRdb has only the in-frame clones, and not every one. The sample gives roughly 13,000 clones, roughly 75% of which show up once; approximately 7% is in the top ten. The germline V gene has CDR1 SGHRS and CDR2 YFSETQ. The trim removed 2 bases at V and 3 bases at J, leaving 3 bases unmatched. The CDR3 extends over 15 amino acids. The sample comprised tumor tissue. The rearrangement uses TRBV5-1 and TRBJ2-2; 8 bases line up with TRBD2. This clonotype was sampled from a human donor with diffuse large B-cell lymphoma. CDR3: CASSLGLADTGELFF. The CDR3 nucleotides read TGCGCCAGCAGCTTAGGACTAGCCGACACCGGGGAGCTGTTTTTT. The complete variable domain, with remaining parts taken from reference TRBV5-1 and TRBJ2-2, reads KAGVTQTPRYLIKTRGQQVTLSCSPISGHRSVSWYQQTPGQGLQFLFEYFSETQRNKGNFPGRFSGRQFSNSRSEMNVSTLELGDSALYLCASSLGLADTGELFFGEGSRLTVL.